Listed here are 9 T cell receptor beta chains from one sample, sequenced in a study of blood T cell repertoires in COVID-19. The method was immunoSEQ multiplex PCR; TCRdb's version includes in-frame clones alone and lacks a portion of them. The sample has roughly 80,000 clones; roughly 80% are singletons. The sample taken for sequencing was peripheral blood. The source of these receptors is a human donor in a cohort sampled during active COVID-19.

The V call is TRBV5-1, the J call TRBJ2-3; perhaps TRBD2 as D (6 bases). Germline V gene lookup returns CDR1 SGHRS and CDR2 YFSETQ. The CDR3 is 16 amino acids. Trimming took off 0 bases at V and 6 bases at J, with 17 bases between the two ends. In nucleotides, the CDR3 is TGCGCCAGCAGCTTGGGGCTGGCGGGGATGTCGGATACGCAGTATTTT. Translated: CASSLGLAGMSDTQYF.

V usage is TRBV27 and J usage is TRBJ1-5; tentative D call: TRBD1 (5 bases). The germline CDR1 and CDR2 sequences are MNHEY and SMNVEV (reference sequence). The CDR3 extends over 13 amino acids. The V gene lost 3 bases and the J gene lost 10 bases, with 13 bases spanning the gap. CDR3 DNA: TGTGCCAGCAGTTTGCAGATAGGACAACCCCAGCATTTT. Protein sequence: CASSLQIGQPQHF.

The V gene is TRBV2, the J gene TRBJ1-1; 8 nucleotides align to TRBD1. The CDR3 has 14 residues. V shed 7 bases, J shed 7 bases, and the junction held 11 bases outside the gene matches. From germline, CDR1 is SNHLY and CDR2 FYNNEI. The CDR3 loop is CASNFAGGEVEAFF. The CDR3, as DNA: TGTGCCAGCAATTTCGCAGGGGGCGAAGTTGAAGCTTTCTTT.

This chain connects TRBV5-1 to TRBJ2-3, with 8 bases that match TRBD1. Germline CDR1 SGHRS, CDR2 YFSETQ. V shed 2 bases and J 1 base; nucleotides not matched to a gene: 0. The CDR3 runs 14 residues. The CDR3 nucleotides are TGCGCCAGCAGCTTACAGGGGGGCACAGATACGCAGTATTTT. The encoded protein is CASSLQGGTDTQYF. Supplemented by reference TRBV5-1 and TRBJ2-3, the full variable domain reads KAGVTQTPRYLIKTRGQQVTLSCSPISGHRSVSWYQQTPGQGLQFLFEYFSETQRNKGNFPGRFSGRQFSNSRSEMNVSTLELGDSALYLCASSLQGGTDTQYFGPGTRLTVL.

This clone was found a few times. The chain combines TRBV20-1 with TRBJ1-2; 11 nucleotides line up with TRBD1. Trimming cost V 5 bases and J 2 bases; bases outside gene matches: 4. This CDR3 has 14 residues. CDR1 and CDR2 from the germline V gene are DFQATT and SNEGSKA (reference sequence). CDR3 in DNA: TGCAGTGCTCGTGGGACAGGGGGGAACTATGGCTACACCTTC. This codes for CSARGTGGNYGYTF.

This sequence joins TRBV7-2 and TRBJ2-5, with TRBD1 matching over 8 bases. The CDR3 contains 15 residues. Trimming took 6 bases from V and 1 from J; bases not matched to a gene: 7. Germline-derived CDR1 and CDR2 are SGHTA and FQGNSA. The DNA of the CDR3 is TGTGCCAGCAGACCTGGACAGGGAATCCAAGAGACCCAGTACTTC. Its protein is CASRPGQGIQETQYF.

V usage is TRBV18 and J usage is TRBJ2-7; D not certain. The V end lost 6 bases, the J end lost 3 bases, and 9 bases lay between the germline ends. Per germline, CDR1 KGHSH and CDR2 LQKENI. CDR3 size: 12 residues. CDR3 protein: CASSVQSYEQYF. CDR3 coding DNA: TGTGCCAGCTCGGTACAGAGCTACGAGCAGTACTTC.

This clone was detected a few times. J is TRBJ1-2 and V is TRBV19; TRBD1 might be the D (5 bases). The CDR3 consists of 12 residues. Germline CDR1 reads LNHDA; CDR2 reads SQIVND (reference sequence). V shed 3 bases and J shed 8 bases, with 10 bases lying between them. Here the CDR3 DNA reads TGTGCCAGTAGTATTCGGAGGGGAGGCTACACCTTC. Protein: CASSIRRGGYTF.

V is TRBV19 and J is TRBJ2-3, with D maybe TRBD1 (5 bases). V lost 5 bases and J lost 6, with 18 bases in between. CDR3 size: 15 residues. The germline gives CDR1 LNHDA, CDR2 SQIVND (reference sequence). The CDR3 region has the DNA TGTGCCAGTAGTCCAGGGTATGGGTCCAAGGATACGCAGTATTTT. Amino acid sequence: CASSPGYGSKDTQYF.